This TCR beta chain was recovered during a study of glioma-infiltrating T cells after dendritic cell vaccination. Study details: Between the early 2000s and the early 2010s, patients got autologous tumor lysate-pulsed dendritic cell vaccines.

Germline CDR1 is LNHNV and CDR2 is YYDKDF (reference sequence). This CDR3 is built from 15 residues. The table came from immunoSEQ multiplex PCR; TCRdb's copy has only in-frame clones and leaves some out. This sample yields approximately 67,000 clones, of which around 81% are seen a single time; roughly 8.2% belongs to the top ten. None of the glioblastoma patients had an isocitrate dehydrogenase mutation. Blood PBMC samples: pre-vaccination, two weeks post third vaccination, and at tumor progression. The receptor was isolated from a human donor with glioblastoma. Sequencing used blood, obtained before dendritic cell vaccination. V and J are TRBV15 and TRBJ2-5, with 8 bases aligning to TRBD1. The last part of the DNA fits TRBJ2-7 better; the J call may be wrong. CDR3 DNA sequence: TGTGCCACCAGCTCAGGGACAGGATTTCCCTACGAGCAGTACTTC. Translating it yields CATSSGTGFPYEQYF.